The clone carrying this T cell receptor beta chain was detected ten times or more. Its antigen remains unknown. The record originates from a study of breast tumors, draining lymph nodes, adjacent tissues. Axillary draining lymph nodes of breast cancer patients supplied the node samples. TCRdb re-called the multiplex PCR reads with MiXCR, one entry per CDR3 protein. The sample lists roughly 130,000 distinct CDR3 sequences; 20% were seen once. This CDR3 is 15 amino acids long. With V trimmed by 3 bases and J by 2 bases, 4 bases remained unmatched. The V gene's germline CDR1 is DFQATT and CDR2 SNEGSKA (reference sequence). Study-level points and caveats: Luminal-like breast cancer showed significantly higher tumor–nontumor repertoire similarity than basal-like. Findings are consistent with lymph node origin and intratumoral expansion of most tumor T cells. Data only fit, rather than demonstrated, lymph node origin of most tumor T cells. Tumor TCR diversity was below lymph nodes but above nontumor tissue.

The TCR sequence derives from a female donor with breast cancer. Some clones in this sample may be carry-over from other donors' samples. The sample consisted of axillary lymph node tissue. This chain links TRBV20-1 with TRBJ1-5; 10 nucleotides line up with TRBD1. The CDR3 sequence: CSARMDRGGNQPQHF. The CDR3 DNA reads as TGCAGTGCTAGGATGGACAGGGGGGGCAATCAGCCCCAGCATTTT.